This paragraph covers one TCR beta chain sequence. The protocol was immunoSEQ multiplex PCR, while the TCRdb copy is restricted to in-frame clones and leaves out a portion. The repertoire holds around 70,000 clones, with just over 90% as singletons. These data originate in a study of T cell changes during pregnancy in multiple sclerosis. Germline values: CDR1 LNHDA, CDR2 SQIVND (reference sequence). Losses at the gene ends were 5 bases for V and 7 bases for J; bases not matched to a gene: 10. The CDR3 length is 14 residues. This sample comprised peripheral blood, obtained in the third trimester of pregnancy. The TCR originated in a female donor with multiple sclerosis, enrolled in a pregnancy study. V usage is TRBV19 and J usage is TRBJ1-2, with 7 bases that match TRBD1. CDR3 protein: CASSSITGVGGYTF. The CDR3 bases are TGTGCCAGTAGTTCCATCACAGGGGTTGGTGGCTACACCTTC.